This T cell receptor (beta chain) was captured by sequencing in a study of T-cell reconstitution after alpha-beta-depleted transplantation in children. Whole-study results and caveats: For some patients, TCRbeta diversity was high at day 60 because of recipient T cells and thymic progenitors that survived. Hyperexpanded clones declined; after one year, newly produced T cells mostly supplied diversity. Expanded graft clones, several hundred of them, were reportedly the source of alpha-beta T cells about two months after transplant.

Germline V gene sequence: CDR1 MDHEN, CDR2 SYDVKM. This CDR3 contains 17 residues. The J segment lost 10 bases and the V segment lost 3 bases, leaving 17 bases of the junction unmatched. This clonotype was detected many times. Antigen specificity is unknown. This sample's TCRbeta library carried unique molecular identifier barcodes. TCRdb re-analysed the PCR reads in MiXCR, keeping a single row per CDR3 protein. The table records about 98,000 distinct CDR3 sequences, roughly a quarter of them present only once. The rearrangement uses TRBV28 and TRBJ2-1, with 8 bases that match TRBD2. The specimen was PBMCs, collected before TCRalphabeta/CD19-depleted stem cell transplant. The origin of this receptor is a boy between 2 and 10 years old with acute lymphoblastic leukemia, due to receive a stem cell transplant. This CDR3 reads CASSLLVGRGPSWEQFF. For the CDR3, the DNA is TGTGCCAGCAGTTTGTTGGTCGGGAGGGGCCCTTCCTGGGAGCAGTTCTTC. Together with reference TRBV28 and TRBJ2-1, the CDR3 gives the full variable domain: DVKVTQSSRYLVKRTGEKVFLECVQDMDHENMFWYRQDPGLGLRLIYFSYDVKMKEKGDIPEGYSVSREKKERFSLILESASTNQTSMYLCASSLLVGRGPSWEQFFGPGTRLTVL.